This T cell receptor beta chain was sequenced in a study of PD-L1 blockade in urothelial cancer. Across the whole study: Beginning in the mid-2010s, patients received atezolizumab, given as 1,200 mg intravenously every 3 weeks. T cell content in blood samples showed a median of around 140,000.

Data came from immunoSEQ multiplex PCR; TCRdb stores just in-frame clones and leaves some out. The sample has tens of thousands of clones, almost 85% seen once. The study's findings and limits: Durable-benefit patients showed greater tumor-associated blood clone expansion at 3 weeks.

As to this clone: Antigen specificity is unknown.

V lost 4 bases and J lost 2; bases outside the gene matches: 3. The germline V gene has CDR1 SGHRS and CDR2 YFSETQ. This CDR3 spans 14 amino acids. The genes are TRBV5-1 and TRBJ2-1, with 7 bases fitting TRBD2. The clonotype was recovered from a man between 65 and 79 years old with urothelial cancer. This specimen was PBMCs, taken around atezolizumab (anti-PD-L1) treatment. This chain's CDR3 is CASSGGVAYNEQFF. CDR3 sequence (DNA): TGCGCCAGCAGCGGGGGGGTGGCCTACAATGAGCAGTTCTTC.